The T cell receptor (beta chain) described here comes from a study of Ad26.COV2.S vaccination and SARS-CoV-2 variants. General study points: Using TCR breadth and depth analyses may have led to underestimated total T cell responses. Across vaccine and placebo recipients, the breadth of non-spike TCRs was similar.

The repertoire was sequenced with immunoSEQ multiplex PCR; TCRdb's copy has only in-frame clones and lacks some. The top ten clones hold roughly 12% of a sample with some 520,000 clones, about 83% of them seen once. The treatment was: around 19 received Ad26.COV2.S at low or high dose, single or two shots; several received placebo; per-sample allocation not given. Day 63 after the first vaccine or placebo injection was the time point for sampling. Recruitment in Boston yielded a donor of adult age, 18-55 years. The study used a vaccine consisting of an Ad26 vector that expressed Wuhan-strain SARS-CoV-2 spike. Only a few counts were recorded for this clone. Its antigen is not known. The material sequenced was peripheral blood, taken in a trial of Ad26.COV2.S vaccine versus placebo. This TCR was sampled from a person between 18 and 60 years old who received the Ad26.COV2.S COVID-19 vaccine or a placebo.

The CDR3 region has the DNA TGCGCCAGCAGCTTTGAGAAGGGTACTGAAGCTTTCTTT. Amino acid sequence: CASSFEKGTEAFF. The chain links TRBV5-1 to TRBJ1-1, with D hard to call. The V end was cut by 2 bases, the J end by 5 bases, with 10 bases between. Per the germline V gene, CDR1 is SGHRS and CDR2 is YFSETQ. The CDR3 is 13 residues long.